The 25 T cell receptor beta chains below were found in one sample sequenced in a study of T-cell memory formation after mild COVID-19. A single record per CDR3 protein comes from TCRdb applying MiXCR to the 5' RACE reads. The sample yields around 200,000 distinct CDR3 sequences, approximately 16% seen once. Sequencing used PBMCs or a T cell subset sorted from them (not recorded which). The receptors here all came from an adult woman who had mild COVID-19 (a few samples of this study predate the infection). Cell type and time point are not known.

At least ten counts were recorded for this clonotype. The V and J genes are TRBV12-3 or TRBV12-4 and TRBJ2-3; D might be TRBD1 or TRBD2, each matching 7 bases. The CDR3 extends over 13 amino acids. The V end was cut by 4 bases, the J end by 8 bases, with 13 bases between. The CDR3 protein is CASSSQGGATQYF. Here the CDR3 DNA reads TGTGCCAGCAGTTCTCAGGGGGGGGCTACGCAGTATTTT.

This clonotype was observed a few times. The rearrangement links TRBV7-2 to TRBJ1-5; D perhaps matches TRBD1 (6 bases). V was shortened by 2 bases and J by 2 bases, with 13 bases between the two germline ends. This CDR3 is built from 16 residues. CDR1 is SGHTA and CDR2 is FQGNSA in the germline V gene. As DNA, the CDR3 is TGTGCCAGCAGCTTAAAACAGGGTAGGGGCAATCAGCCCCAGCATTTT. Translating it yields CASSLKQGRGNQPQHF.

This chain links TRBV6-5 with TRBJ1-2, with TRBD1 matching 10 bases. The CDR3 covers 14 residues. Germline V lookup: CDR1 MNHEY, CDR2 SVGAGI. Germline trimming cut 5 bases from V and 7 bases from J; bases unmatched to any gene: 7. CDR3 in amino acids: CASSDRDRGAGYTF. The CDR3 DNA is TGTGCCAGCAGTGACCGGGACAGGGGTGCTGGCTACACCTTC.

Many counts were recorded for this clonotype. The CDR3 loop is CASSSGTGNTGELFF. In DNA form, the CDR3 reads TGTGCCAGCAGCTCCGGGACAGGGAACACCGGGGAGCTGTTTTTT. The chain recombines TRBV7-3 with TRBJ2-2, with 8 bases aligning to TRBD1. The CDR3 contains 15 residues. V was clipped by 4 bases and J by 1 base; unmatched bases: 2. Germline lookup yields CDR1 SGHTA and CDR2 FQGTGA.

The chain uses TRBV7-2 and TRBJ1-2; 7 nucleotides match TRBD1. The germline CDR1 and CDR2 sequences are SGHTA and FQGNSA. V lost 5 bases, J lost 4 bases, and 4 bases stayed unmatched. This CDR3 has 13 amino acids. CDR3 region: CASSAGQLYGYTF. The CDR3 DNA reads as TGTGCCAGCAGCGCGGGACAGCTCTATGGCTACACCTTC.

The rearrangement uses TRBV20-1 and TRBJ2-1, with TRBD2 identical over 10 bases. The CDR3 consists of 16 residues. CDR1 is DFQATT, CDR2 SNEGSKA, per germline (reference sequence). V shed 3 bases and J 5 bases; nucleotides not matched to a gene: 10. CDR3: CSARNLRLAGNNEQFF. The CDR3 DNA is TGCAGTGCTAGGAACCTAAGACTAGCGGGTAACAATGAGCAGTTCTTC.

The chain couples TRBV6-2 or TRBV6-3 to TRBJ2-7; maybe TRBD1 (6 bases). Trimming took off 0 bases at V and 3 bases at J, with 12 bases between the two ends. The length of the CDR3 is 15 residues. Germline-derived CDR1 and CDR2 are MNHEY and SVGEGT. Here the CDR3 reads CASSYSPRGIYEQYF. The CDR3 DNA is TGTGCCAGCAGTTACTCACCCAGGGGAATCTACGAGCAGTACTTC.

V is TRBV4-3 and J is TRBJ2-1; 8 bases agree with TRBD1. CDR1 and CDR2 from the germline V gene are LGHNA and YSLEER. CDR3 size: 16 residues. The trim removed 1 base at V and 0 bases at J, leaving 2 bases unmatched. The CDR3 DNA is TGCGCCAGCAGCCAAGTACAGGGGGACTCCTACAATGAGCAGTTCTTC. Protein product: CASSQVQGDSYNEQFF.

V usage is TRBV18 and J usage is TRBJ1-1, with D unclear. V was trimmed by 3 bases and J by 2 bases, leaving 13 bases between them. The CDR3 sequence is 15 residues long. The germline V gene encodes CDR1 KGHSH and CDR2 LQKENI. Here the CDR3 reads CASSPHSTPNTEAFF. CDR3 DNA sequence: TGTGCCAGCTCACCCCACAGTACCCCCAACACTGAAGCTTTCTTT.

The CDR3 DNA is TGTGCCAGCAGTCCGTCAGCGGGGGGGACGTACGAGCAGTACTTC. It yields the protein CASSPSAGGTYEQYF. This chain links TRBV12-3 or TRBV12-4 with TRBJ2-7, with 10 bases fitting TRBD2. V shed 5 bases, J shed 4 bases, and the junction held 8 bases outside the gene matches. The CDR3 consists of 15 residues.

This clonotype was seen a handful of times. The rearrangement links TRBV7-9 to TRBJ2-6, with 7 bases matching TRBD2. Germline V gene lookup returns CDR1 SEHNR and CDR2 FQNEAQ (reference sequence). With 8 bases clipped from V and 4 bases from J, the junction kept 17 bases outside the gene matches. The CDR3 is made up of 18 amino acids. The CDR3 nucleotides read TGTGCCAGCTCCGCCAACGCGGGGAGGGAGACAGGGGCCAACGTCCTGACTTTC. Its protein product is CASSANAGRETGANVLTF.

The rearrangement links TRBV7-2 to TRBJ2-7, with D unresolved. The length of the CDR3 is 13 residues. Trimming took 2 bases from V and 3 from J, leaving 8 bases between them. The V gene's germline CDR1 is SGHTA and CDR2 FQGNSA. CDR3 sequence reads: CASSLTFHYEQYF. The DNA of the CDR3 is TGTGCCAGCAGCTTAACATTTCACTACGAGCAGTACTTC.

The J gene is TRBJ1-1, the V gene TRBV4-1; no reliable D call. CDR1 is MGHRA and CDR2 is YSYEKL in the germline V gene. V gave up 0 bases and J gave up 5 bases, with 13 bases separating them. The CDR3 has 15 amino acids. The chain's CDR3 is CASSQDSSVCTEAFF. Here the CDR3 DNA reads TGCGCCAGCAGCCAAGATTCATCGGTATGTACTGAAGCTTTCTTT.

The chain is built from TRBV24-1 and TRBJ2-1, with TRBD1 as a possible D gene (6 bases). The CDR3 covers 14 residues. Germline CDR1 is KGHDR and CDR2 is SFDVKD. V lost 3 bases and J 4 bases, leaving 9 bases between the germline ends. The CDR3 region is CATSDPQGYNEQFF. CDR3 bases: TGTGCCACCAGTGATCCGCAGGGGTACAATGAGCAGTTCTTC.

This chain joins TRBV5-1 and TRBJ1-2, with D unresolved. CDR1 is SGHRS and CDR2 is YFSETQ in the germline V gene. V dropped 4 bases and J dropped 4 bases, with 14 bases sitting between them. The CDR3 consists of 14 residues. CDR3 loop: CASSRTDGVYGYTF. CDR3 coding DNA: TGCGCCAGCAGCCGAACCGACGGAGTCTATGGCTACACCTTC.

CDR3 residues: CASSQDTSATNEKLFF. For the CDR3, the DNA is TGCGCCAGCAGCCAAGATACATCCGCAACTAATGAAAAACTGTTTTTT. The chain recombines TRBV4-1 with TRBJ1-4; D remains ambiguous. The V and J ends lost 0 bases and 0 bases respectively, with 8 bases between them. Germline V gene sequence: CDR1 MGHRA, CDR2 YSYEKL. The CDR3 length is 16 residues.

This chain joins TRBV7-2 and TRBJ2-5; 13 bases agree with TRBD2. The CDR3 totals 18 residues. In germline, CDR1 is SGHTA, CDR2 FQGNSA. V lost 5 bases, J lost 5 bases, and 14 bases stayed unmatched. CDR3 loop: CASSPLLAMGLAGETQYF. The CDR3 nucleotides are TGTGCCAGCAGCCCCCTTCTCGCGATGGGACTAGCGGGGGAGACCCAGTACTTC.

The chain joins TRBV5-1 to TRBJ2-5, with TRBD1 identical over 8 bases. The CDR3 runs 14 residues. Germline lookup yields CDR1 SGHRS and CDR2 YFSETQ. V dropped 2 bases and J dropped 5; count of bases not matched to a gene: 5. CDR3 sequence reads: CASSLSGGRETQYF. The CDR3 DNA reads TGCGCCAGCAGCTTATCAGGGGGCCGGGAGACCCAGTACTTC.

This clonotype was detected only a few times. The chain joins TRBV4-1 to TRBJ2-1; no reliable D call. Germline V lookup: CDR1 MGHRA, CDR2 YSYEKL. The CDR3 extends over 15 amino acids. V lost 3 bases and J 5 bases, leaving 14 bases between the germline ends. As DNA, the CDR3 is TGCGCCAGCAGCCACGGATCCATTGGGCACAATGAGCAGTTCTTC. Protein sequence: CASSHGSIGHNEQFF.

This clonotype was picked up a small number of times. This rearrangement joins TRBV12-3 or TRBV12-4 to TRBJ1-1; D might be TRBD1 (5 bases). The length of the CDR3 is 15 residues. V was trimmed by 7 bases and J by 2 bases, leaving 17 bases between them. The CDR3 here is CASTPGSGLNTEAFF. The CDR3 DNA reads TGTGCCAGCACCCCAGGCTCAGGGTTAAACACTGAAGCTTTCTTT.

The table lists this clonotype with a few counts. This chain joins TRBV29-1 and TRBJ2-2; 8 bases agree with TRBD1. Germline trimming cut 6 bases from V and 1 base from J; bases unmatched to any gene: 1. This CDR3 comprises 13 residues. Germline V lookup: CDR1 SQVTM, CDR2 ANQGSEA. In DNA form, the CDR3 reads TGCAGCGTCGGGACAGGGAACACCGGGGAGCTGTTTTTT. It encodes CSVGTGNTGELFF.

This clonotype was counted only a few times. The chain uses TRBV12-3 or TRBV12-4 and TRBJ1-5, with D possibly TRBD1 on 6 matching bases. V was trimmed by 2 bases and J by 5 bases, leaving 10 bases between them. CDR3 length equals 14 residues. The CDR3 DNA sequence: TGTGCCAGCAGTTTATGGGGGCCAGATCAGCCCCAGCATTTT. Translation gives CASSLWGPDQPQHF.

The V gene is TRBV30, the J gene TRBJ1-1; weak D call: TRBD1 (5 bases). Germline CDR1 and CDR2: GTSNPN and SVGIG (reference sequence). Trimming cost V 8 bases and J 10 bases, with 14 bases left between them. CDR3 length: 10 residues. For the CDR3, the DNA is TGTGCCGGATGGGGGTTGAGAGCTTTCTTT. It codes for CAGWGLRAFF.

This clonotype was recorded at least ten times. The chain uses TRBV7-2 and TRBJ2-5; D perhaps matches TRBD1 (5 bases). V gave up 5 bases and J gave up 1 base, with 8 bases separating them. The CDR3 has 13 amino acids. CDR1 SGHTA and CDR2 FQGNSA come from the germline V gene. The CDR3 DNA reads TGTGCCAGCAGCCATGACAGCCAAGAGACCCAGTACTTC. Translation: CASSHDSQETQYF. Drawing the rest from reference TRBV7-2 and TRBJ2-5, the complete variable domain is GAGVSQSPSNKVTEKGKDVELRCDPISGHTALYWYRQSLGQGLEFLIYFQGNSAPDKSGLPSDRFSAERTGGSVSTLTIQRTQQEDSAVYLCASSHDSQETQYFGPGTRLLVL.

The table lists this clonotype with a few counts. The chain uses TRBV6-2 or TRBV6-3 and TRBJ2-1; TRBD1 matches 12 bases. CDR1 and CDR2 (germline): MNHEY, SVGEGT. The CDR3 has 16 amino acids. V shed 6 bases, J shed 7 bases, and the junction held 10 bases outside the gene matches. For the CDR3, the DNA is TGTGCCAGCAGCCGCCTGGGGACAGGGGGCAGGAATGAGCAGTTCTTC. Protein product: CASSRLGTGGRNEQFF.